Listed below are T cell receptor beta chains from one sample, sequenced in a study of neoadjuvant nivolumab and ipilimumab in lung cancer. Clones were read by immunoSEQ multiplex PCR, and TCRdb kept only the in-frame ones, dropping some. The table has 25,000 to 35,000 clones, 90% seen once; the top ten hold approximately 5%. The sample was peripheral blood, taken after neoadjuvant nivolumab, alone or with ipilimumab, at or shortly before surgery. Receptors originate from an adult with non-small cell lung cancer. Both conserved end residues are part of each CDR3. A D gene is named only where the DNA matches it firmly. Only some rows state a clone size, as once, few, many or a class for expanded clones.

d_call,clone_size,j_call,v_call,cdr3_aa,cdr3_nt
-,-,TRBJ2-7,TRBV5-1,CASSPLGDEQYF,TGCGCCAGCAGCCCCCTAGGGGACGAGCAGTACTTC
TRBD1,-,TRBJ2-7,TRBV18,CASSPPGQGSPYEQYF,TGTGCCAGCTCACCACCGGGACAGGGGTCCCCCTACGAGCAGTACTTC
TRBD2,-,TRBJ2-5,TRBV2,CASSEPGLAGEETQYF,TGTGCCAGCAGTGAACCGGGACTAGCGGGGGAAGAGACCCAGTACTTC
-,once,TRBJ1-2,TRBV2,CASSDGRNYGYTF,TGTGCCAGCAGTGATGGCAGAAACTATGGCTACACCTTC
-,-,TRBJ1-4,TRBV11-2,CASSLRGTTNEKLFF,TGTGCCAGCAGCTTAAGGGGAACAACTAATGAAAAACTGTTTTTT
-,-,TRBJ1-2,TRBV5-1,CASSLASGATNYGYTF,TGCGCCAGCAGCTTGGCCTCTGGGGCCACTAACTATGGCTACACCTTC
-,once,TRBJ1-2,TRBV18,CASSPPGRLDGYTF,TGTGCCAGCTCACCCCCTGGCAGGCTTGACGGCTACACCTTC
-,-,TRBJ2-5,TRBV29-1,CSAALGHYQETQYF,TGCAGCGCAGCCTTGGGACACTACCAAGAGACCCAGTACTTC
-,-,TRBJ1-2,TRBV6-1,CATRQNYGYTF,TGTGCCACTAGACAGAACTATGGCTACACCTTC
-,-,TRBJ2-2,TRBV2,CASRSSPAGELFF,TGTGCCAGCAGATCCAGCCCGGCCGGGGAGCTGTTTTTT
-,-,TRBJ1-5,TRBV19,CASSIGPYQPQHF,TGTGCCAGTAGTATAGGGCCTTATCAGCCCCAGCATTTT
-,-,TRBJ2-1,TRBV2,CASSETRRYNEQFF,TGTGCCAGCAGTGAAACGAGGAGATACAATGAGCAGTTCTTC
-,-,TRBJ2-7,TRBV19,CASSPRGTYEQYF,TGTGCCAGTAGTCCCCGGGGAACCTACGAGCAGTACTTC
-,-,TRBJ1-4,TRBV6-6,CASSYSGARPSEKLFF,TGTGCCAGCAGTTACTCCGGAGCAAGGCCCTCTGAAAAACTGTTTTTT
-,-,TRBJ2-3,TRBV6-5,CASSSPGKLTDTQYF,TGTGCCAGCAGTTCCCCAGGGAAGCTCACAGATACGCAGTATTTT
-,-,TRBJ2-2,TRBV19,CASSSHRAGELFF,TGTGCCAGTAGTAGTCACAGGGCCGGGGAGCTGTTTTTT
TRBD2,few,TRBJ2-2,TRBV5-1,CASSTGGTGELFF,TGCGCCAGCAGTACGGGGGGCACCGGGGAGCTGTTTTTT
-,-,TRBJ2-7,TRBV7-2,CASSSPYYKPSEQYF,TGTGCCAGCAGCTCCCCTTATTACAAACCTTCCGAGCAGTACTTC
-,-,TRBJ2-4,TRBV18,CASSPGVDNIQYF,TGTGCCAGCTCACCAGGCGTGGACAACATTCAGTACTTC
-,-,TRBJ1-2,TRBV20-1,CSVRTYNGYTF,TGCAGTGTCAGGACATACAATGGCTACACCTTC
-,-,TRBJ1-1,TRBV18,CASSPEGGGEAFF,TGTGCCAGCTCACCCGAGGGTGGGGGGGAAGCTTTCTTT
-,-,TRBJ2-7,TRBV7-2,CASSSWTYEQYF,TGTGCCAGCAGCAGCTGGACCTACGAGCAGTACTTC
-,-,TRBJ1-2,TRBV9,CASSVRQDGYTF,TGTGCCAGCAGCGTAAGACAGGATGGCTACACCTTC
-,few,TRBJ1-5,TRBV28,CASSHPGSRRNQPQHF,TGTGCCAGCAGCCACCCCGGGAGTAGGCGCAATCAGCCCCAGCATTTT
TRBD2,-,TRBJ2-1,TRBV11-2,CASSLGWFSGTSGYNEQFF,TGTGCCAGCAGCTTAGGGTGGTTCTCCGGGACTAGCGGATACAATGAGCAGTTCTTC
-,-,TRBJ2-5,TRBV5-4,CASSLVLQGGGETQYF,TGTGCCAGCAGCTTGGTGCTCCAGGGGGGTGGAGAGACCCAGTACTTC
TRBD1,-,TRBJ2-7,TRBV7-2,CASSPRQGTSEQYF,TGTGCCAGCAGCCCCAGACAGGGCACCTCCGAGCAGTACTTC
TRBD1,-,TRBJ1-6,TRBV9,CASSSHGQGGSPLHF,TGTGCCAGCAGCTCCCATGGACAGGGGGGTTCACCCCTCCACTTT
-,-,TRBJ2-5,TRBV18,CATSGTSQETQYF,TGTGCCACCTCCGGGACATCTCAAGAGACCCAGTACTTC